This TCR beta chain stems from a study of beta chain features in type 1 diabetes. Study conclusions and caveats: Naive, central memory and Treg TCRB repertoires seemed to resemble each other more closely in patients than they did in healthy donors.

Since all of the isolated RNA was reverse transcribed, expressed TCRB transcripts were what got sequenced. TCRdb's table, derived via immunoSEQ multiplex PCR, lists solely in-frame clones and lacks some. Of more than 130,000 clones listed, less than 8.5% are singletons. The germline CDR1 and CDR2 sequences are SGHVS and FQNEAQ. The trim removed 7 bases at V and 4 bases at J, leaving 2 bases unmatched. This CDR3 is 13 amino acids long. The table lists this clone with a few counts. Its antigen is as yet unknown. This TCR was sampled from a woman between 25 and 40 years old in good health. The sequenced sample consisted of central memory CD4+ T cells from blood. The J gene is TRBJ2-2, the V gene TRBV7-8; 8 nucleotides match TRBD1. This CDR3 reads CASKTGGTGELFF. CDR3 DNA: TGTGCCAGCAAAACAGGGGGCACCGGGGAGCTGTTTTTT.